This T cell receptor (beta chain) was sequenced during a study of OX40 agonist ivuxolimab in advanced cancers. The protocol was immunoSEQ multiplex PCR, while the TCRdb copy is restricted to in-frame clones and leaves out a portion. The sample records tens of thousands of clones, roughly nine tenths being singletons. The V gene's germline CDR1 is SEHNR and CDR2 FQNEAQ (reference sequence). The CDR3 has 15 residues. J gave up 10 bases and V 5 bases, and 10 bases lay outside the gene matches. This receptor was identified in an adult with an advanced solid tumor such as melanoma, head and neck, liver or kidney cancer. The sample here was CD4+ or CD8+ T cells sorted from blood, taken in a trial of the OX40 agonist ivuxolimab. The chain couples TRBV7-9 to TRBJ1-3; 11 bases are a match to TRBD1. The CDR3 nucleotides read TGTGCCAGCAGCCCAGGGACAGGGGGAGAGTGGACCATATATTTT. This encodes CASSPGTGGEWTIYF.